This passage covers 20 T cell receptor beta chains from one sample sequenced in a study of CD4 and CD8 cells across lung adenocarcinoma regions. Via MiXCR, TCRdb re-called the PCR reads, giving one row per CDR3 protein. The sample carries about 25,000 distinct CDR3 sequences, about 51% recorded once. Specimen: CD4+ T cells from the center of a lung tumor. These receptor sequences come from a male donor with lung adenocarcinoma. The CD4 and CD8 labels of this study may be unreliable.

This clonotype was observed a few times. The CDR3 spells CASSSGTTELFF. Written as DNA, the CDR3 is TGTGCCAGCAGCTCCGGGACTACGGAGCTGTTTTTT. The gene calls are TRBV3-1 and TRBJ2-2, with 7 nucleotides matching TRBD2. The ends lost 5 bases at V and 10 bases at J; junction bases unmatched: 4. Germline loops: CDR1 LGHDT, CDR2 YNNKEL (reference sequence). The CDR3 runs 12 residues.

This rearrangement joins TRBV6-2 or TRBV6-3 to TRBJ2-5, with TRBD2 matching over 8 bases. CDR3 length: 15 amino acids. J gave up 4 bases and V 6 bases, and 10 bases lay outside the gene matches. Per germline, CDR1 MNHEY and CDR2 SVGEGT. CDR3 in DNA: TGTGCCAGCAGCCCCCTATTAGCGGGGAGAGAGACCCAGTACTTC. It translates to CASSPLLAGRETQYF.

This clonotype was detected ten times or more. CDR3 nucleotides: TGTGCCAGCAGTGCCCGCCACCAATACTACGAGCAGTACTTC. Protein: CASSARHQYYEQYF. The chain is built from TRBV6-1 and TRBJ2-7; D uncertain. V lost 4 bases to trimming and J lost 3 bases, with 13 bases between them. The CDR3 runs to 14 residues. CDR1 is MNHNS and CDR2 is SASEGT in the germline V gene.

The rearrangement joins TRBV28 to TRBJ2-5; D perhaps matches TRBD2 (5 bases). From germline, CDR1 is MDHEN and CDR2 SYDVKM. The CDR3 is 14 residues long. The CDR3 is CAGSWVRETETQYF. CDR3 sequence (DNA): TGTGCGGGGAGCTGGGTCCGTGAGACAGAGACCCAGTACTTC.

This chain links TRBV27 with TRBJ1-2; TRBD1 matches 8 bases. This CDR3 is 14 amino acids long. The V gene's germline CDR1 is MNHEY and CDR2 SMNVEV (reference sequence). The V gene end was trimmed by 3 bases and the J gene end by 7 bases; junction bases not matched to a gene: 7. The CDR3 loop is CASSFLRGQGGYTF. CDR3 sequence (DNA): TGTGCCAGCAGTTTTCTCAGGGGGCAGGGTGGCTACACCTTC.

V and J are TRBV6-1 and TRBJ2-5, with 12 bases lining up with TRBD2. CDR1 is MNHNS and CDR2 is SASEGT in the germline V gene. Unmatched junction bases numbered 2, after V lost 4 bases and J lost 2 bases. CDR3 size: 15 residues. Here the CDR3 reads CASSVTSGGQETQYF. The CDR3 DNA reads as TGTGCCAGCAGTGTGACTAGCGGGGGACAAGAGACCCAGTACTTC.

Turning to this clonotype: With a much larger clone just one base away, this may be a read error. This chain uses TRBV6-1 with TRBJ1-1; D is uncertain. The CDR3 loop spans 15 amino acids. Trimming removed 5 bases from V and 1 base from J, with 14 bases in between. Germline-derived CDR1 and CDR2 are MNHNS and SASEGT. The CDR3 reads CASSHYGPTNTEAFF. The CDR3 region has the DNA TGTGCCAGCAGTCATTACGGACCGACGAACACTGAAGCTTTCTTT.

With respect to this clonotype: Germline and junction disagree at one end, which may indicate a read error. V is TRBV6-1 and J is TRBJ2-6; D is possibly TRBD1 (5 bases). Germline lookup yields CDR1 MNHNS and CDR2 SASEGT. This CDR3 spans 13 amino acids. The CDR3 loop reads CASSPPGAYVLTF. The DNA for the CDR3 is TGTGCCAGCAGCCCCCCTGGGGCCTACGTGCTGACTTTC.

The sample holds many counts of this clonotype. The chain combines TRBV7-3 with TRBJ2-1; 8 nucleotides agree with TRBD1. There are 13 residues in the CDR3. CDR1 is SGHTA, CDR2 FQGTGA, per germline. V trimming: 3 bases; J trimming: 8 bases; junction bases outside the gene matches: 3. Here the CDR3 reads CASSFGQGYEQFF. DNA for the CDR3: TGTGCCAGCAGCTTTGGACAGGGCTATGAGCAGTTCTTC.

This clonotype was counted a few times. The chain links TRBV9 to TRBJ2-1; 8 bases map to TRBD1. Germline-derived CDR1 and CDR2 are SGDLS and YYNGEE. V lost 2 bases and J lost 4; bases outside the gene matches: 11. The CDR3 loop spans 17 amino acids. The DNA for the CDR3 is TGTGCCAGCAGCGTTGACAGGGGTCCCTTACCTTACAATGAGCAGTTCTTC. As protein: CASSVDRGPLPYNEQFF.

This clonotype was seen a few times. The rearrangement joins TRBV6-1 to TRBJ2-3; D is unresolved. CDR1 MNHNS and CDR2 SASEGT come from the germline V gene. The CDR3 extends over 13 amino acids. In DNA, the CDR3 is TGTGGCCTCCAGGAAGTGAGCACAGATACGCAGTATTTT. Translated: CGLQEVSTDTQYF.

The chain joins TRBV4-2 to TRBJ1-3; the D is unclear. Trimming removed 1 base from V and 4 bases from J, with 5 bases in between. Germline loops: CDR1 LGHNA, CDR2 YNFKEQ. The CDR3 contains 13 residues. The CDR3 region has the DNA TGTGCCAGCAGCCAAGTGGGAGGAAACACCATATATTTT. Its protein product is CASSQVGGNTIYF.

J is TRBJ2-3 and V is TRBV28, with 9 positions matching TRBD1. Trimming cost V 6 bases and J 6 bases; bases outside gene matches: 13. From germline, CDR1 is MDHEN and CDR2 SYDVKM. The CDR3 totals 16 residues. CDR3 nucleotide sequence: TGTGCCAGCAGACCCTCGTCGGGACAGGGAGGTGATACGCAGTATTTT. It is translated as CASRPSSGQGGDTQYF.

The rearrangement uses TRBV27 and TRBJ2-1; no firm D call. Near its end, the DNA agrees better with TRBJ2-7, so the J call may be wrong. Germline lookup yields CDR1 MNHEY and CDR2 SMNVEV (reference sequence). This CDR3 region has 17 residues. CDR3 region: CASSPGLGASDQDTQYF. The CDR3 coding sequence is TGTGCCAGCAGTCCGGGCCTAGGAGCTTCTGACCAAGATACGCAGTACTTC.

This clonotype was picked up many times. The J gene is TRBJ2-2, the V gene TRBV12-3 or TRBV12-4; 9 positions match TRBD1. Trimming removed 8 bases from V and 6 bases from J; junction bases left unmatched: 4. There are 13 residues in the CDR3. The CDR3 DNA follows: TGTGCCAGCGGACAGGGGAGTTCCGGGGAGCTGTTTTTT. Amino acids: CASGQGSSGELFF.

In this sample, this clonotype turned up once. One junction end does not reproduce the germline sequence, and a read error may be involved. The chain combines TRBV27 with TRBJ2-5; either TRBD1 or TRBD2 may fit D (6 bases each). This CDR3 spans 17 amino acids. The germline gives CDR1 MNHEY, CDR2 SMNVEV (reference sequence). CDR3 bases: TGTGCCAGCAGATCGGGGCTCGGGGGCGGTGACCAAGATACCCAGTACTTT. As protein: CASRSGLGGGDQDTQYF.

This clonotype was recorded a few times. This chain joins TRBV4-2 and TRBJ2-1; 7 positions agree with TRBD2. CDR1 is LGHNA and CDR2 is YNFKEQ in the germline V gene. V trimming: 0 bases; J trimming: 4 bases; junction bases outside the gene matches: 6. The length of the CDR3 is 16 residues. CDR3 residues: CASSQEGGSAYNEQFF. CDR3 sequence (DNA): TGTGCCAGCAGCCAAGAGGGCGGGAGCGCTTACAATGAGCAGTTCTTC.

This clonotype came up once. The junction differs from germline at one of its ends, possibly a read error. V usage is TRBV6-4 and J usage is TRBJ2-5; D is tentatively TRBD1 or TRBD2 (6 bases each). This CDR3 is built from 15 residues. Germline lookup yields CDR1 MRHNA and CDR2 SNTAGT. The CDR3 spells CAGGDGGGNEETQYF. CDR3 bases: TGTGCCGGGGGTGACGGGGGCGGGAATGAAGAGACGCAGTACTTC.

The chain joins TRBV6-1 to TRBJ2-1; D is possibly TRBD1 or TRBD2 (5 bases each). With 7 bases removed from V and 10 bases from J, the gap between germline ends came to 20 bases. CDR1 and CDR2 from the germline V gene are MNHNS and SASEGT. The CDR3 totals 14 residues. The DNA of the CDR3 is TGTGCCAGCATGTGGGAGCGTGGGGCCTACGAGCAGTTCTTC. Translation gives CASMWERGAYEQFF.

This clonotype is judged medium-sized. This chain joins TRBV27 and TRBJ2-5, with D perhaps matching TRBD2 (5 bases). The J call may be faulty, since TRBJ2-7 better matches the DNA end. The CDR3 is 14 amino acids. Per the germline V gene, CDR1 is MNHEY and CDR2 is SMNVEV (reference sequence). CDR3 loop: CASSVAFSNYEQYF. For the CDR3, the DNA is TGTGCCAGCAGTGTAGCGTTCTCAAACTACGAGCAGTACTTC.